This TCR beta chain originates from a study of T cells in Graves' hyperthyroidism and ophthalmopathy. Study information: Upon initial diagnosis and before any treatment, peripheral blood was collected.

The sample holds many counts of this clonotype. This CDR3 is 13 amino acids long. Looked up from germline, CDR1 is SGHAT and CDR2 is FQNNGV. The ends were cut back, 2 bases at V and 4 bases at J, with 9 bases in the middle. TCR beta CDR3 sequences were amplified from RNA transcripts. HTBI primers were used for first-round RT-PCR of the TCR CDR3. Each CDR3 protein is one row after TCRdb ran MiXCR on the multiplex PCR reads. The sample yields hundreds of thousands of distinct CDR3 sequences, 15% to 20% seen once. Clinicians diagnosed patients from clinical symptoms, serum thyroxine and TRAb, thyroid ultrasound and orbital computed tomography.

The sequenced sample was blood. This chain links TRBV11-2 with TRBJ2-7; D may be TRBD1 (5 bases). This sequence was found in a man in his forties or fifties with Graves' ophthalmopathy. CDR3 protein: CASSLNRLYEQYF. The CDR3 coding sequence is TGTGCCAGCAGCTTAAACAGGTTATACGAGCAGTACTTC.